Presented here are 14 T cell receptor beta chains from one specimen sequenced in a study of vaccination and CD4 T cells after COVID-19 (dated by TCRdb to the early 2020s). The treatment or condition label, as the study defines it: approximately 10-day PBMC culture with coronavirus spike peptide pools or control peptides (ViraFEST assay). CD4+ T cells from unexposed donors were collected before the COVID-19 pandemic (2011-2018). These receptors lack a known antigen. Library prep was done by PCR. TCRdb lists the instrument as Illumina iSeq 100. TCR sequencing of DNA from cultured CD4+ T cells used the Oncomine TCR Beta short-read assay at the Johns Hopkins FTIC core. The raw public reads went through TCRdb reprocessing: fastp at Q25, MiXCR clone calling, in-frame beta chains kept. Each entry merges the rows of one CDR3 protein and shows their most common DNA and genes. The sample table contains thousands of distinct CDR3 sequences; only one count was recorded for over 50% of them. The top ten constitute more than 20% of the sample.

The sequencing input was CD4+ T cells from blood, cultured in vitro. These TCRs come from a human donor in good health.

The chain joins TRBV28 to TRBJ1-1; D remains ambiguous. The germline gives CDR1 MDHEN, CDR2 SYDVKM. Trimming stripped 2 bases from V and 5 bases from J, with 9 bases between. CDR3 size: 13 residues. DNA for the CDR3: TGTGCCAGCAGTTTAACGGGGAAAACTGAAGCTTTCTTT. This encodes CASSLTGKTEAFF.

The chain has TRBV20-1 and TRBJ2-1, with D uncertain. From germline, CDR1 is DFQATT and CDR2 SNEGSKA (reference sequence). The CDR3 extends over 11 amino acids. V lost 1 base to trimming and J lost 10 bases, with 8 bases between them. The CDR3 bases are TGCAGTGCTAGAGCAACTGAGGAGCAGTTCTTC. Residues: CSARATEEQFF.

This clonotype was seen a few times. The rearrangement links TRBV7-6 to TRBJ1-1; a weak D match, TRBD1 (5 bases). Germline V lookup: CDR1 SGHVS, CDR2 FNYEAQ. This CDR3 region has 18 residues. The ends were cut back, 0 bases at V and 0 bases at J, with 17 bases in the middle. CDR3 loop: CASSLAVPEDKMNTEAFF. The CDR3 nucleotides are TGTGCCAGCAGCTTAGCGGTGCCTGAGGACAAGATGAACACTGAAGCTTTCTTT. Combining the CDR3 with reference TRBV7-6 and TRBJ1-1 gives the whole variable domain GAGVSQSPRYKVTKRGQDVALRCDPISGHVSLYWYRQALGQGPEFLTYFNYEAQQDKSGLPNDRFSAERPEGSISTLTIQRTEQRDSAMYRCASSLAVPEDKMNTEAFFGQGTRLTVV.

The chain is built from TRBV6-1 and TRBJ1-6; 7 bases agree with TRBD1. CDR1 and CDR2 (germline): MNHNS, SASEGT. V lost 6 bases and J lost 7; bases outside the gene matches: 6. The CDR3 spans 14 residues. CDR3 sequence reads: CASSRQGHNSPLHF. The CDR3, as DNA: TGTGCCAGCAGCCGACAGGGCCACAATTCACCCCTCCACTTT.

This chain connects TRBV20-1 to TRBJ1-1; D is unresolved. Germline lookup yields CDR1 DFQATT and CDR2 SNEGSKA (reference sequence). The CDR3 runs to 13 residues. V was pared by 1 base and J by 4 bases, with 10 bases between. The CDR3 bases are TGCAGTGCTAGAGTAACCGAGGGCACTGAAGCTTTCTTT. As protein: CSARVTEGTEAFF.

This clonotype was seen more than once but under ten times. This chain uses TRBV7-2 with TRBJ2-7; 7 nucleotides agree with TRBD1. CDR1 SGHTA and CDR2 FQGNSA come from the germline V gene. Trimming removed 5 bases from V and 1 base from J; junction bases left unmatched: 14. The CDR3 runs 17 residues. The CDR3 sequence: CASSPPGWGTESYEQYF. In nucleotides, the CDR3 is TGTGCCAGCAGCCCACCCGGGTGGGGGACAGAGTCCTACGAGCAGTACTTC.

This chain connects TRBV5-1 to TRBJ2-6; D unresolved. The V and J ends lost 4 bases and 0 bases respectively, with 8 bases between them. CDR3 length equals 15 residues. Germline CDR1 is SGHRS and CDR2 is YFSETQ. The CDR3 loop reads CASSPPGSGANVLTF. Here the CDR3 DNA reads TGCGCCAGCAGCCCACCGGGCTCTGGGGCCAACGTCCTGACTTTC. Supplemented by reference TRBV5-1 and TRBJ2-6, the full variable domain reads KAGVTQTPRYLIKTRGQQVTLSCSPISGHRSVSWYQQTPGQGLQFLFEYFSETQRNKGNFPGRFSGRQFSNSRSEMNVSTLELGDSALYLCASSPPGSGANVLTFGAGSRLTVL.

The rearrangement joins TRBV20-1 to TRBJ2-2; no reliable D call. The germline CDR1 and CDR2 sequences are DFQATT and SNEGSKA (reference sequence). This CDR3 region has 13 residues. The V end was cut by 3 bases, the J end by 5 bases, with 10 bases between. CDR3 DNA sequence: TGCAGTGCTAGTATAGGGTGGACCGGGGAGCTGTTTTTT. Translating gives CSASIGWTGELFF.

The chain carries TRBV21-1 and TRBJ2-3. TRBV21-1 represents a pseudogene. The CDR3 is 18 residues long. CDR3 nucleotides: TGTGCCAGCAGCATATCCAACGCAACGGAGTCTAGCACAGATACGCAGTATTTT. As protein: CASSISNATESSTDTQYF.

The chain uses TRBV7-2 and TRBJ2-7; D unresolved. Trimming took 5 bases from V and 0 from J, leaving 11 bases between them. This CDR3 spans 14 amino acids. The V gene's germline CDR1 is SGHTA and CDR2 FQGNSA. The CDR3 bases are TGTGCCAGCAGCACCCCCGGTTACTCCTACGAGCAGTACTTC. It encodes CASSTPGYSYEQYF.

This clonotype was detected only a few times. CDR3 sequence (DNA): TGCAGTGCTAGAGCTGGGGTTTTGGCAGGGGCTAACTATGGCTACACCTTC. Its protein product is CSARAGVLAGANYGYTF. The rearrangement joins TRBV20-1 to TRBJ1-2; D is possibly TRBD1 (6 bases). Trimming cost V 1 base and J 0 bases, with 18 bases left between them. The germline gives CDR1 DFQATT, CDR2 SNEGSKA (reference sequence). The CDR3 is 17 residues long.

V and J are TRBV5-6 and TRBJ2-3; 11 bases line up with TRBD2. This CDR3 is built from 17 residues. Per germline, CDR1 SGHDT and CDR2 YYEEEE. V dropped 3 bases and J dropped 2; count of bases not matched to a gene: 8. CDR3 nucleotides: TGTGCCAGCAGCTCGCTAAGACTAGCGGGGCCCACAGATACGCAGTATTTT. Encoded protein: CASSSLRLAGPTDTQYF.

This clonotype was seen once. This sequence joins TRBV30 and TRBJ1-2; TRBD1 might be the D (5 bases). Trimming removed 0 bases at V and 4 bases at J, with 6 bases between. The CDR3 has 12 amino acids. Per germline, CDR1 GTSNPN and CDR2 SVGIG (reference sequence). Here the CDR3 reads CAWSVGGYGYTF. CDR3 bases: TGTGCCTGGAGTGTTGGGGGCTATGGCTACACCTTC.

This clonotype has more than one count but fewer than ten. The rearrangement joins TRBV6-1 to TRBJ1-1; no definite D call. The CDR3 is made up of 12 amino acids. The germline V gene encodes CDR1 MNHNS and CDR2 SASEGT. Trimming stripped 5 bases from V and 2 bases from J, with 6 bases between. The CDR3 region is CASSPQNTEAFF. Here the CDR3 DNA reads TGTGCCAGCAGTCCCCAAAACACTGAAGCTTTCTTT.